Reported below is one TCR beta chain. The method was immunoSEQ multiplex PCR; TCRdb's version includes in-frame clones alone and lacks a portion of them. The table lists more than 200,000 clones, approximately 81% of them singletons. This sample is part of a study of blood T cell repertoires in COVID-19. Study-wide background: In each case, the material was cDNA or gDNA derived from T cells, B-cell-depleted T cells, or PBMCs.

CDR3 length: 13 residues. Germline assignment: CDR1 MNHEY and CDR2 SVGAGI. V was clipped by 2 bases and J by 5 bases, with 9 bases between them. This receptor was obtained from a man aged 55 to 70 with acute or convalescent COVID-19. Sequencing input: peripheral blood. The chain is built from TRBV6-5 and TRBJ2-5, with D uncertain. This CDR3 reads CASSYQLRETQYF. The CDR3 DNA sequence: TGTGCCAGCAGTTACCAGTTACGCGAGACCCAGTACTTC.